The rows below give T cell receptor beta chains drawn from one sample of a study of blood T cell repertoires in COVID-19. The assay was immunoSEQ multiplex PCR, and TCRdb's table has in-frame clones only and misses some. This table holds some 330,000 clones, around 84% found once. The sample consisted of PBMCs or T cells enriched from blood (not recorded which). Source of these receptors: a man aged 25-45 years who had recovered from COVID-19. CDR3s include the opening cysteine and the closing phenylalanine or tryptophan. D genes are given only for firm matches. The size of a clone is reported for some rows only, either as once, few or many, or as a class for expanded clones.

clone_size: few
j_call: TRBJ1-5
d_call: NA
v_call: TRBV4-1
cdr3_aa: CASSQDPGLGAQHF
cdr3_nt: TGCGCCAGCAGCCAAGACCCAGGTTTGGGAGCCCAGCATTTT

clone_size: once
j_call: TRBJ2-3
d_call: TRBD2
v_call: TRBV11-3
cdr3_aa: CASSSGRGGADTQYF
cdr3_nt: TGTGCCAGCAGCTCCGGGCGGGGGGGAGCAGATACGCAGTATTTT

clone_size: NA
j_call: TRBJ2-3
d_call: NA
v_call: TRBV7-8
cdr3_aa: CASSHPAHESPGGRHTQYF
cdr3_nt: TGTGCCAGCAGCCACCCAGCGCACGAAAGCCCCGGGGGAAGACATACGCAGTATTTT

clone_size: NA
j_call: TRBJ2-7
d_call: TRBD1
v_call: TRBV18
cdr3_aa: CASSHTGDTSYEQYF
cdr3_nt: TGTGCCAGCTCCCATACAGGGGATACGTCCTACGAGCAGTACTTC

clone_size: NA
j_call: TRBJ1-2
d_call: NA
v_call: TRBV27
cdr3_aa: CASSSHREGSYGYTF
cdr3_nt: TGTGCCAGCAGTTCACACAGGGAGGGAAGCTATGGCTACACCTTC

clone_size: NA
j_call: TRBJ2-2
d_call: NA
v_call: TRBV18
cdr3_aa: CASSPDLLGVTTGELFF
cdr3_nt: TGTGCCAGCTCACCGGACCTACTCGGGGTGACAACCGGGGAGCTGTTTTTT

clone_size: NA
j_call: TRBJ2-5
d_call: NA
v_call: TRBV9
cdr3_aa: CASSSRGFEETQYF
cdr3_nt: TGTGCCAGCAGCTCAAGGGGTTTTGAAGAGACCCAGTACTTC

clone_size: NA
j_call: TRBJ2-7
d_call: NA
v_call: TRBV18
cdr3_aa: CASSPDWAGRTYEQYF
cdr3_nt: TGTGCCAGCTCACCCGACTGGGCGGGCAGGACCTACGAGCAGTACTTC

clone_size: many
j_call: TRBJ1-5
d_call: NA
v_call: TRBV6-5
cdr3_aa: CASSPEGSNQPQHF
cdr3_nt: TGTGCCAGCAGTCCGGAGGGGAGCAATCAGCCCCAGCATTTT

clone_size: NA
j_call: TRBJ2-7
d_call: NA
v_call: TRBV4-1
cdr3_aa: CASSQAAGLRYEQYF
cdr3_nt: TGCGCCAGCAGCCAAGCTGCAGGACTCCGCTACGAGCAGTACTTC

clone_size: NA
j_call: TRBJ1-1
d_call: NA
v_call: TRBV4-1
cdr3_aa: CASSQSPGLRNTEAFF
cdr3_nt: TGCGCCAGCAGCCAGTCCCCGGGACTGAGGAACACTGAAGCTTTCTTT

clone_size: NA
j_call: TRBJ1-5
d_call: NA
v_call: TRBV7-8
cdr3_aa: CASSAGRGRKDQPQHF
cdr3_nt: TGTGCCAGCAGCGCAGGGCGTGGCAGGAAAGATCAGCCCCAGCATTTT

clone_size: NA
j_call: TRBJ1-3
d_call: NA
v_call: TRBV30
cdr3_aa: CAWGNSGFTIYF
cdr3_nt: TGTGCCTGGGGAAACTCAGGGTTCACCATATATTTT

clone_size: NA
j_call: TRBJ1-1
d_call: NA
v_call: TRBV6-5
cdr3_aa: CASSYQEGSTEAFF
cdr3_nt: TGTGCCAGCAGTTATCAGGAGGGGAGCACTGAAGCTTTCTTT

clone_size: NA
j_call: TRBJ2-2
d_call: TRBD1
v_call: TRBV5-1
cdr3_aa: CASSQDRSSAGELFF
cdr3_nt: TGCGCCAGCAGCCAGGACAGGAGCAGCGCCGGGGAGCTGTTTTTT

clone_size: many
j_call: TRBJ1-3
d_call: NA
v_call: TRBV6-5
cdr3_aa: CASSSDARGVRNTIYF
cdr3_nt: TGTGCCAGCAGTTCGGACGCCAGGGGAGTAAGAAACACCATATATTTT

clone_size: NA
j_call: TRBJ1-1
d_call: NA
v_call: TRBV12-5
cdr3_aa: CASGLWEGTEAFF
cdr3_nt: TGTGCTAGTGGTTTATGGGAGGGCACTGAAGCTTTCTTT

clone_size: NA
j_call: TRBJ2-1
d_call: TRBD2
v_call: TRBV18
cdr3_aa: CASSPGLAGGPSGEQFF
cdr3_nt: TGTGCCAGCTCACCAGGACTAGCGGGAGGGCCCTCAGGTGAGCAGTTCTTC

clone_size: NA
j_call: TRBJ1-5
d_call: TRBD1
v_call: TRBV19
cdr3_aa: CASSPRTGVMDQPQHF
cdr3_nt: TGTGCCAGTAGCCCCAGGACAGGGGTTATGGATCAGCCCCAGCATTTT

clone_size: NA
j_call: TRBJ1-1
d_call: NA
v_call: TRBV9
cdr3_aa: CASSDLRGTEAFF
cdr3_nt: TGTGCCAGCAGCGACCTCAGGGGCACTGAAGCTTTCTTT

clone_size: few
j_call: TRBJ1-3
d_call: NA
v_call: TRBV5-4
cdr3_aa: CASSLMWPSGNTIYF
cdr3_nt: TGTGCCAGCAGCTTGATGTGGCCCTCTGGAAACACCATATATTTT

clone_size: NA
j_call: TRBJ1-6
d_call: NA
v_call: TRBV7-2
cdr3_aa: CASSRAPQGRSPLHF
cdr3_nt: TGTGCCAGCAGCCGGGCCCCACAGGGTAGATCACCCCTCCACTTT

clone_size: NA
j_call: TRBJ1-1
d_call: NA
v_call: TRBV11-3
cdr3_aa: CASSFGRYTEAFF
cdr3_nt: TGTGCCAGCAGCTTCGGGAGATACACTGAAGCTTTCTTT

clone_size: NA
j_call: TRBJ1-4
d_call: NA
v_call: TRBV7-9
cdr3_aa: CASSSPIWDTTNEKLFF
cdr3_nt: TGTGCCAGCAGCTCCCCCATTTGGGACACTACTAATGAAAAACTGTTTTTT

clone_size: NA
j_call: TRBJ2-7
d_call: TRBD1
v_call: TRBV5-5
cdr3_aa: CASRGTGKHEQYF
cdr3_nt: TGTGCCAGCAGAGGGACAGGGAAGCACGAGCAGTACTTC

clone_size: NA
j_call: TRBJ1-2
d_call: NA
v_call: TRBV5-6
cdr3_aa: CASSGGQRNYGYTF
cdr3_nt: TGTGCCAGCAGCGGCGGACAGAGAAACTATGGCTACACCTTC

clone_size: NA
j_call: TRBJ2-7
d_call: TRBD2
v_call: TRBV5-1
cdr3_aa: CASSQSGGNYEQYF
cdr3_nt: TGCGCCAGCAGCCAGTCGGGGGGGAACTACGAGCAGTACTTC

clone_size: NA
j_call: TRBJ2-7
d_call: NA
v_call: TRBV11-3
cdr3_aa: CASSVLNSYEQYF
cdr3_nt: TGTGCCAGCAGCGTCCTAAACTCCTACGAGCAGTACTTC

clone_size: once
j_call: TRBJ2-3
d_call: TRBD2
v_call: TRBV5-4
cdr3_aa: CASSLGLAGEITDTQYF
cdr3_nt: TGTGCCAGCAGCTTGGGTCTGGCGGGGGAGATCACAGATACGCAGTATTTT

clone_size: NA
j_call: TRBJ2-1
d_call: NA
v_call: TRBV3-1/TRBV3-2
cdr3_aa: CASSLRNGIEQFF
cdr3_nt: TGTGCCAGCAGCCTTAGAAACGGTATTGAGCAGTTCTTC

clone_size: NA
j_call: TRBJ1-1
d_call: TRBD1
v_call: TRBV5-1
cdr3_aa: CASSPGPGQGANTEAFF
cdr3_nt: TGCGCCAGCAGCCCGGGTCCGGGACAGGGGGCGAACACTGAAGCTTTCTTT

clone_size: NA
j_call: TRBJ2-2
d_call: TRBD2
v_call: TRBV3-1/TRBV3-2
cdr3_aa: CARGLAGGPTGELFF
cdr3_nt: TGTGCCAGGGGCTTAGCGGGAGGGCCAACCGGGGAGCTGTTTTTT

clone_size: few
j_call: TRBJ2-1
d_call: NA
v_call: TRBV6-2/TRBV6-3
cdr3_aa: CASSYSGRGARNEQFF
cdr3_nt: TGTGCCAGCAGTTACTCGGGGCGGGGAGCCCGCAATGAGCAGTTCTTC

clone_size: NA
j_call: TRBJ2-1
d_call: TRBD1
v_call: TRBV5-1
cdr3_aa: CASHPGTGDLEEQFF
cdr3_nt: TGCGCCAGCCACCCCGGGACAGGGGACCTCGAGGAGCAGTTCTTC

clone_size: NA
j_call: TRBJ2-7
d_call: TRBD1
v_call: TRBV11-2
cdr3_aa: CASSAPGQGPYEQYF
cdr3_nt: TGTGCCAGCAGCGCTCCTGGACAGGGGCCCTACGAGCAGTACTTC

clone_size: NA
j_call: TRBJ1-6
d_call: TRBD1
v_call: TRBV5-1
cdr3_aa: CASSLHPGQGKNSPLHF
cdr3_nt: TGCGCCAGCAGCTTGCATCCGGGACAGGGGAAAAATTCACCCCTCCACTTT

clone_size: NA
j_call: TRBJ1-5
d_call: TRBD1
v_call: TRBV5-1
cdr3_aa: CASSPAGTGYQPQHF
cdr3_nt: TGCGCCAGCAGCCCAGCCGGGACAGGGTATCAGCCCCAGCATTTT

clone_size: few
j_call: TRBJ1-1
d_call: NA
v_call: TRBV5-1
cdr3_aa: CASSPGVIGTEAFF
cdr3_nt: TGCGCCAGCAGCCCCGGGGTGATAGGGACTGAAGCTTTCTTT

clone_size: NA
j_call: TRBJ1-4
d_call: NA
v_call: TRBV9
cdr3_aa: CASSVGLGEKLFF
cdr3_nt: TGTGCCAGCAGCGTAGGGTTGGGCGAAAAACTGTTTTTT

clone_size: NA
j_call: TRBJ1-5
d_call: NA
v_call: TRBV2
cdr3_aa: CASSSGGGVSNQPQHF
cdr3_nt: TGTGCCAGCAGTTCCGGGGGAGGTGTCAGCAATCAGCCCCAGCATTTT

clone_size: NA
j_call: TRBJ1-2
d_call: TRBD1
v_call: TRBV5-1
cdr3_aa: CASSHRGQGVGGYGYTF
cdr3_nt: TGCGCCAGCTCACATAGGGGACAGGGAGTTGGGGGCTATGGCTACACCTTC

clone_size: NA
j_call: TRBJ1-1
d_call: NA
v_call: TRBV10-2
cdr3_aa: CASSDSRTEAFF
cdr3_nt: TGCGCCAGCAGTGATAGCCGCACTGAAGCTTTCTTT

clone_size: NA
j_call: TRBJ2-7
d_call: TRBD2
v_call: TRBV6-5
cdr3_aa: CASSQFRGAYEQYF
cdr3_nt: TGTGCCAGCAGCCAATTCCGGGGGGCCTACGAGCAGTACTTC

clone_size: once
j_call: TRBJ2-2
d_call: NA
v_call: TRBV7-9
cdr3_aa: CASSYPGLAVELFF
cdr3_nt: TGTGCCAGCAGCTACCCGGGACTGGCGGTCGAGCTGTTTTTT

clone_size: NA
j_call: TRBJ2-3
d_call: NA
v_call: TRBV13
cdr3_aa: CASSPRGEWADTQYF
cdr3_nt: TGTGCCAGCAGCCCCAGGGGGGAGTGGGCAGATACGCAGTATTTT

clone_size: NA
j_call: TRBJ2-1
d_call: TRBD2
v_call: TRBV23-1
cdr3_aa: CASSQSDAASGDNEQFF
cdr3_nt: TGCGCCAGCAGTCAATCCGATGCGGCTAGCGGGGACAATGAGCAGTTCTTC

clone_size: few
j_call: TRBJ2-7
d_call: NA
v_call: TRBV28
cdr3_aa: CASSLGTSYEQYF
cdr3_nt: TGTGCCAGCAGTTTAGGGACATCCTACGAGCAGTACTTC

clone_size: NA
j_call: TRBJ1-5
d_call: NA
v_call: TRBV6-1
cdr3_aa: CASSESWGGQPQHF
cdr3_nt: TGTGCCAGCAGTGAGTCGTGGGGAGGACAGCCCCAGCATTTT

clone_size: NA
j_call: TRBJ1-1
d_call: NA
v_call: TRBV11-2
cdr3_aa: CASSSPGQLRGQAFF
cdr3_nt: TGTGCCAGCAGCTCACCCGGACAGCTCCGGGGTCAGGCTTTCTTT

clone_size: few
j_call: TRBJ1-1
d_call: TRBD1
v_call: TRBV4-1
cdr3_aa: CASRGQLKNTEAFF
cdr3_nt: TGCGCCAGCAGGGGACAGTTAAAGAACACTGAAGCTTTCTTT

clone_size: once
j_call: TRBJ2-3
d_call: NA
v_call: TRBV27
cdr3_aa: CASSLFTRGSTDTQYF
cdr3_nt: TGTGCCAGCAGTTTATTTACGAGGGGGAGTACAGATACGCAGTATTTT

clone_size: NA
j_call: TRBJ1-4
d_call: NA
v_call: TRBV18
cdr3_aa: CASSPPGGSGEKLFF
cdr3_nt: TGTGCCAGCTCACCACCGGGGGGGTCTGGTGAAAAACTGTTTTTT

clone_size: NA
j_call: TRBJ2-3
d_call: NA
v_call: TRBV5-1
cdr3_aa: CASSLVAGTDTQYF
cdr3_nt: TGCGCCAGCAGCTTGGTGGCGGGGACAGATACGCAGTATTTT

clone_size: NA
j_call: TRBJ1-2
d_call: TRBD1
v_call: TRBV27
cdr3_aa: CASSFTPPGGYGYTF
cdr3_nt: TGTGCCAGCAGTTTTACGCCTCCAGGGGGCTATGGCTACACCTTC

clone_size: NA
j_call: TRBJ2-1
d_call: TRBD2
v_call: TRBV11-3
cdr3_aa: CASSLGTSGRSSYNEQFF
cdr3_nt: TGTGCCAGCAGCCTAGGGACTAGCGGGAGGAGCTCCTACAATGAGCAGTTCTTC

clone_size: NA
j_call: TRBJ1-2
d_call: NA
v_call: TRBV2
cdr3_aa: CASRNHRPNYGYTF
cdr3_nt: TGTGCCAGCAGGAACCACAGGCCTAACTATGGCTACACCTTC

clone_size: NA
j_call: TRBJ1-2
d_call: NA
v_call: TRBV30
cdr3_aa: CAWSPGWNYGYTF
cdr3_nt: TGTGCCTGGAGTCCCGGTTGGAACTATGGCTACACCTTC